This T cell receptor beta chain appears in the sequencing data of a study of blood T cells in healthy people across ages. As for the study in general: Per every two T cells, about one barcoded beta molecule was captured by template switching.

Points on this clonotype: No antigen is known for it.

Samples had at least 7 million PBMCs isolated from them. J gave up 7 bases and V 0 bases, and 7 bases lay outside the gene matches. The CDR3 contains 16 residues. Germline V CDR1 and CDR2: LGHNA, YSLEER. Through a sample-barcoded 5' primer and a J-beta primer mix, a second PCR was run for roughly 7 to 12 cycles. With 12 random nucleotides, a template-switch adaptor tagged each individual cDNA molecule. TCRdb itself ran the 5' RACE reads through MiXCR, one entry per CDR3 protein. The sample carries 1.4 million or so distinct CDR3 sequences, under 55% recorded once. Broader study findings: While age rose, TCR beta diversity per million T cells dropped in a roughly linear way.

V is TRBV4-3 and J is TRBJ2-2, with 8 bases lining up with TRBD1. The sequence was collected from a woman aged 18-29 years in good health. The sequenced sample was blood. The DNA for the CDR3 is TGCGCCAGCAGCCAAGAAACAGGGGGAAGGGTCGGGGAGCTGTTTTTT. Encoded protein: CASSQETGGRVGELFF.